This T cell receptor beta chain stems from a study of Tregs in tolerant kidney transplant recipients. Study observations and caveats: Expanding Tregs on activated donor B cells appeared to best identify donor-specific TCRbeta clones. Validation in larger populations is needed because few patients were studied. This study did not directly address biological reproducibility.

The CDR3 consists of 13 residues. Germline V gene lookup returns CDR1 LNHDA and CDR2 SQIVND (reference sequence). Trimming cost V 4 bases and J 5 bases; bases outside gene matches: 2. Unstimulated regulatory T cells (CD4+CD25+CD127-), CD4+CD25- non-regulatory cells, CD4 and CD8 cells were FACS-sorted from thawed PBMCs. This clone appeared a single time. Its specificity is unknown. Produced via immunoSEQ multiplex PCR; TCRdb's table is partial and in-frame only. The data show fewer than 150,000 clones, almost 95% seen once. Sequencing input: CD4+ T cells from blood. This TCR derives from a human donor in good health. The chain combines TRBV19 with TRBJ2-5; 9 positions agree with TRBD2. For the CDR3, the DNA is TGTGCCAGTAGTAGGCGGGAGGGTGAGACCCAGTACTTC. Amino acid sequence: CASSRREGETQYF.